The 20 T cell receptor beta chains below all came from one sample that was sequenced in a study of patients and donors after allogeneic stem cell transplantation. TCRdb passed the RT-PCR reads through MiXCR, listing each CDR3 protein once. The repertoire holds roughly 200,000 distinct CDR3 sequences, with around two fifths as singletons. The sequenced material came from blood, either unsorted or a sorted T cell fraction (not recorded which). These receptors were taken from a human donor who was either an allogeneic HSCT recipient or a stem cell or donor lymphocyte infusion donor (not recorded which). It is not recorded whose cells these are; they may come from a transplant donor.

CDR3 DNA: TGTGCCAGCAGCCAAGGTACGCGGGAGGGCCCGTACGGGGCCAACGTCCTGACTTTC. It encodes CASSQGTREGPYGANVLTF. The chain is built from TRBV3-1 and TRBJ2-6, with 9 bases aligning to TRBD2. Germline loops: CDR1 LGHDT, CDR2 YNNKEL (reference sequence). With 1 base clipped from V and 4 bases from J, the junction kept 11 bases outside the gene matches. The CDR3 length is 19 residues.

V is TRBV24-1 and J is TRBJ1-1, with TRBD1 as a possible D gene (5 bases). Germline CDR1 is KGHDR and CDR2 is SFDVKD. Trimming shortened V by 9 bases and J by 1 base, and 11 bases separated the two germline ends. The CDR3 is 13 amino acids. The CDR3 loop is CATRGQQNTEAFF. DNA for the CDR3: TGTGCCACCCGAGGACAACAGAACACTGAAGCTTTCTTT.

The gene calls are TRBV7-9 and TRBJ1-5, with D possibly TRBD1 on 5 matching bases. With 5 bases removed from V and 0 bases from J, the gap between germline ends came to 14 bases. The V gene's germline CDR1 is SEHNR and CDR2 FQNEAQ (reference sequence). The CDR3 is made up of 16 amino acids. This CDR3 reads CASSLMDGASNQPQHF. The CDR3 coding sequence is TGTGCCAGCAGCCTAATGGACGGGGCTAGCAATCAGCCCCAGCATTTT.

This clonotype was counted between two and nine times. This chain uses TRBV6-5 with TRBJ1-5; 7 positions agree with TRBD1. The CDR3 totals 14 residues. The germline V gene has CDR1 MNHEY and CDR2 SVGAGI. Trimming took 6 bases from V and 6 from J; bases not matched to a gene: 8. The CDR3: CASSPDRTGQPQHF. CDR3 DNA sequence: TGTGCCAGCAGCCCGGACAGGACGGGTCAGCCCCAGCATTTT.

V usage is TRBV6-2 or TRBV6-3 and J usage is TRBJ2-5, with TRBD1 matching over 8 bases. V lost 4 bases and J lost 5; bases outside the gene matches: 9. The CDR3 is made up of 15 amino acids. Germline-derived CDR1 and CDR2 are MNHEY and SVGEGT. Written as DNA, the CDR3 is TGTGCCAGCAGTTCCGACAGGGGTGATTGGGAGACCCAGTACTTC. This gives the protein CASSSDRGDWETQYF.

This clonotype was seen only a few times. The chain employs TRBV12-3 or TRBV12-4 and TRBJ1-1; D might be TRBD1 (6 bases). The CDR3 totals 13 residues. Trimming cost V 3 bases and J 5 bases, with 10 bases left between them. The CDR3 DNA is TGTGCCAGCAGTTTGACAGGCCGGACTGAAGCTTTCTTT. This translates into CASSLTGRTEAFF.

This rearrangement joins TRBV27 to TRBJ2-7, with 7 bases aligning to TRBD2. Germline CDR1 is MNHEY and CDR2 is SMNVEV (reference sequence). V lost 3 bases, J lost 5 bases, and 13 bases stayed unmatched. The CDR3 loop spans 16 amino acids. The CDR3 region has the DNA TGTGCCAGCAGTTTCCCCCCCGCGCGGGAGTTGGACGAGCAGTACTTC. Translation: CASSFPPARELDEQYF.

Many counts were recorded for this clonotype. V and J are TRBV3-1 and TRBJ2-7; no definite D call. Germline CDR1 LGHDT, CDR2 YNNKEL (reference sequence). V gave up 1 base and J gave up 2 bases, with 0 bases separating them. The CDR3 has 11 residues. The CDR3 loop reads CASSQAYEQYF. DNA of the CDR3: TGTGCCAGCAGCCAAGCCTACGAGCAGTACTTC.

This rearrangement joins TRBV6-2 or TRBV6-3 to TRBJ2-7; 9 nucleotides match TRBD1. V was pared by 6 bases and J by 6 bases, with 9 bases of the junction left unmatched. This CDR3 is 14 amino acids long. Germline V lookup: CDR1 MNHEY, CDR2 SVGEGT. In DNA form, the CDR3 reads TGTGCCAGCAGAGACCCCGGGACAGGGAGCGAGCAGTACTTC. This codes for CASRDPGTGSEQYF.

The chain has TRBV9 and TRBJ1-3; maybe TRBD1 (6 bases). Germline CDR1 reads SGDLS; CDR2 reads YYNGEE. This CDR3 spans 18 amino acids. V lost 3 bases to trimming and J lost 0 bases, with 19 bases between them. CDR3: CASSGLGQLSSSGNTIYF. CDR3 coding DNA: TGTGCCAGCAGCGGTCTAGGACAGCTGTCTAGCTCTGGAAACACCATATATTTT.

This clonotype came up a few times. The chain is built from TRBV6-5 and TRBJ1-4, with 7 bases aligning to TRBD1. From germline, CDR1 is MNHEY and CDR2 SVGAGI. The CDR3 is 15 residues long. The trim removed 2 bases at V and 13 bases at J, leaving 13 bases unmatched. The DNA for the CDR3 is TGTGCCAGCAGTTACGGACAGGAACGGCTAAGGGTACTGTTTTTT. Translated, it gives CASSYGQERLRVLFF.

V gene TRBV29-1 combines with J gene TRBJ1-2, with D possibly matching TRBD1 (5 bases). Trimming took off 7 bases at V and 6 bases at J, with 15 bases between the two ends. CDR1 is SQVTM, CDR2 ANQGSEA, per germline. The CDR3 has 12 amino acids. CDR3 residues: CSAEAGTHGYTF. Here the CDR3 DNA reads TGCAGCGCGGAGGCAGGGACCCATGGCTACACCTTC.

J is TRBJ2-7 and V is TRBV29-1; TRBD1 aligns across 7 bases. The CDR3 has 14 amino acids. The V gene's germline CDR1 is SQVTM and CDR2 ANQGSEA. Germline trimming cut 5 bases from V and 5 bases from J; bases unmatched to any gene: 12. The CDR3 DNA reads as TGCAGCGTTCCAGCTCGGGACAGTCGGCACGAGCAGTACTTC. Translation: CSVPARDSRHEQYF.

The gene calls are TRBV30 and TRBJ2-7; D tentatively reads TRBD1 or TRBD2 (5 bases each). This CDR3 has 12 amino acids. Trimming took 6 bases from V and 3 from J, leaving 12 bases between them. Germline CDR1 and CDR2: GTSNPN and SVGIG (reference sequence). The CDR3 loop reads CACGGMVYEQYF. The CDR3, as DNA: TGTGCCTGTGGGGGAATGGTCTACGAGCAGTACTTC.

The rearrangement links TRBV6-2 or TRBV6-3 to TRBJ1-1; perhaps TRBD1 as D (6 bases). From germline, CDR1 is MNHEY and CDR2 SVGEGT. This CDR3 region has 15 residues. V lost 2 bases and J 5 bases, leaving 15 bases between the germline ends. The CDR3 coding sequence is TGTGCCAGCAGTTACACCCTCAGGGGATTTACTGAAGCTTTCTTT. Amino acid sequence: CASSYTLRGFTEAFF.

This clonotype was counted ten times or more. V gene TRBV12-3 or TRBV12-4 combines with J gene TRBJ1-2; D possibly corresponds to TRBD1 (6 bases). V was shortened by 6 bases and J by 4 bases, with 21 bases between the two germline ends. There are 16 residues in the CDR3. The CDR3 reads CASSLRGSGALYGYTF. The CDR3 nucleotides read TGTGCCAGCAGCTTGAGGGGGTCCGGCGCTCTCTATGGCTACACCTTC.

The chain has TRBV4-3 and TRBJ2-5; D unclear. Per germline, CDR1 LGHNA and CDR2 YSLEER. Trimming took 0 bases from V and 7 from J, leaving 15 bases between them. CDR3 size: 15 residues. CDR3 sequence: CASSQDSLSRATQYF. In DNA, the CDR3 is TGCGCCAGCAGCCAAGATTCCCTTAGTAGGGCGACCCAGTACTTC.

This clonotype was seen a handful of times. The chain is built from TRBV4-1 and TRBJ1-1; 7 bases match TRBD1. Germline V gene data show CDR1 as MGHRA and CDR2 as YSYEKL. This CDR3 comprises 12 residues. V trimming: 3 bases; J trimming: 11 bases; junction bases outside the gene matches: 6. The CDR3 DNA sequence: TGCGCCAGCAGCCACGAGGGGGCTCGGGCTTTCTTT. Residues: CASSHEGARAFF.

This clonotype appeared once. The rearrangement links TRBV27 to TRBJ1-5; D may be TRBD1 (5 bases). Looked up from germline, CDR1 is MNHEY and CDR2 is SMNVEV (reference sequence). CDR3 length: 15 residues. Trimming stripped 0 bases from V and 4 bases from J, with 10 bases between. The CDR3 sequence: CASSLSGAANQPQHF. The CDR3 DNA reads as TGTGCCAGCAGTTTATCAGGGGCAGCAAATCAGCCCCAGCATTTT.

This clonotype appeared a few times. The chain links TRBV5-1 to TRBJ1-1, with 7 nucleotides matching TRBD1. This CDR3 spans 14 amino acids. V lost 4 bases and J lost 3; bases outside the gene matches: 6. Germline loops: CDR1 SGHRS, CDR2 YFSETQ. The CDR3 spells CASSAQGWDTEAFF. In nucleotides, the CDR3 is TGCGCCAGCAGCGCACAGGGGTGGGACACTGAAGCTTTCTTT.